One T cell receptor beta chain is described in this entry. Its target is unknown. The method was immunoSEQ multiplex PCR; TCRdb's version includes in-frame clones alone and lacks a portion of them. The data show fewer than 95,000 clones, about four fifths seen once. The data were obtained in a study of cytomegalovirus exposure and HLA in healthy donors. Findings and limits, study-wide: Rare sequences made up most TCRs, while some public TCRs were found in many donors. Cytomegalovirus association was assigned to approximately 180 TCR beta chains. Accounts indicate the classifier identified cytomegalovirus status with strong specificity and sensitivity.

Among the 120 subjects of the validation cohort, separate from the roughly 600-subject first cohort, were the donors. V lost 8 bases and J 8 bases, leaving 18 bases between the germline ends. CDR3 size: 13 residues. Germline V CDR1 and CDR2: MNHEY, SVGAGI. The chain recombines TRBV6-5 with TRBJ1-2; no firm D call. The sequenced sample consisted of PBMCs. The receptor was derived from a woman aged 18 to 35 in good health and CMV-seropositive. The CDR3, as DNA: TGTGCCAGCTCACCACCCATCGAGGGAGGCTACACCTTC. Its protein product is CASSPPIEGGYTF.